This paragraph covers one T cell receptor beta chain sequence. No antigen is known for it. These data come from a study of beta chain features in type 1 diabetes. Whole-study findings and limits: There was a possibility that cDNA sequencing over-represented cells with high TCR expression. Across patients, naive, central memory and Treg TCRB repertoires exhibited apparently greater similarity than was observed across healthy donors. Among patients with Type 1 diabetes, TCRB CDR3s were moderately but significantly shorter in every one of the four CD4+ subsets.

The CDR3 consists of 15 residues. Trimming cost V 9 bases and J 9 bases; bases outside gene matches: 15. The germline V gene encodes CDR1 MNHNY and CDR2 SVGAGI (reference sequence). TCRB transcripts that were expressed got sequenced, as all of the isolated RNA had been reverse transcribed. Data came from immunoSEQ multiplex PCR; TCRdb stores just in-frame clones and leaves some out. The profile shows 150,000 to 190,000 clones, 10% of them singletons. Researchers reported sorting CD4+ naive, central memory, regulatory and stem cell-like memory cells via CD45RO/CCR7/CD25/CD127/CD95/CD27. Purities over 98% were achieved in all sorted populations.

Sequencing was performed on central memory CD4+ T cells from blood. This receptor was taken from a man aged 25 to 45 with type 1 diabetes. The gene calls are TRBV6-6 and TRBJ1-5, with TRBD1 identical over 9 bases. CDR3 DNA sequence: TGTGCCAGTCACGGAGGGACAGGGTCATCGGGGCCCCAGCATTTT. Its translation is CASHGGTGSSGPQHF.